The 24 T cell receptor beta chains presented below share a single source sample, sequenced in a study of regulatory T cells in long-lasting Graves disease. As for time point: newly diagnosed GD, antithyroid drugs for less than 3 months. Extracted PBMC RNA gave rise to the TCR library. For TCR beta, libraries came from iRepertoire HTBI primers and Arm-PCR of CDR3 regions. TCRdb reanalysed the multiplex PCR reads using MiXCR and keeps one entry per CDR3 protein. The data hold more than 450,000 distinct CDR3 sequences, with more than 10% observed a single time. The data also belong to a second study, concerning T cells in Graves' hyperthyroidism and ophthalmopathy.

Sequencing was performed on peripheral blood mononuclear cells (PBMCs), taken at new diagnosis, from a patient treated with antithyroid drugs. These receptors were obtained from a woman aged 30 to 39 with Graves disease.

The chain combines TRBV2 with TRBJ1-1; weak D call: TRBD1 (6 bases). CDR1 SNHLY and CDR2 FYNNEI come from the germline V gene. The CDR3 totals 14 residues. Trimming stripped 6 bases from V and 0 bases from J, with 11 bases between. The CDR3 loop reads CASRVGHLNTEAFF. In nucleotides, the CDR3 is TGTGCCAGCAGGGTGGGACACTTGAACACTGAAGCTTTCTTT.

Comment on this clonotype: It may be a read error: a sequence one base away is much more abundant. The chain recombines TRBV6-1 with TRBJ2-7, with TRBD2 matching 8 bases. With 8 bases clipped from V and 6 bases from J, the junction kept 15 bases outside the gene matches. The CDR3 loop spans 15 amino acids. Per the germline V gene, CDR1 is MNHNS and CDR2 is SASEGT. Here the CDR3 reads CASLISLSGVAEQYF. CDR3 nucleotide sequence: TGTGCCAGCCTGATATCTCTTAGCGGGGTCGCCGAGCAGTACTTC.

This chain's CDR3 is CSARSRRRESYNEQFF. For the CDR3, the DNA is TGCAGTGCTAGATCCCGGAGGCGGGAGTCCTACAATGAGCAGTTCTTC. The chain has TRBV20-1 and TRBJ2-1, with 7 bases matching TRBD2. This CDR3 is 16 amino acids long. The trim removed 2 bases at V and 1 base at J, leaving 8 bases unmatched. CDR1 and CDR2 from the germline V gene are DFQATT and SNEGSKA (reference sequence).

In its sample, this clonotype was seen many times. The rearrangement uses TRBV7-9 and TRBJ2-7, with 9 bases fitting TRBD2. This CDR3 region has 13 residues. Per germline, CDR1 SEHNR and CDR2 FQNEAQ (reference sequence). Losses at the gene ends were 5 bases for V and 9 bases for J; bases not matched to a gene: 8. The CDR3 DNA reads TGTGCCAGCAGCAGGACTAGCGTCACGGGGCAGTACTTC. Translated: CASSRTSVTGQYF. The whole variable domain, filled in from reference TRBV7-9 and TRBJ2-7, reads DTGVSQNPRHKITKRGQNVTFRCDPISEHNRLYWYRQTLGQGPEFLTYFQNEAQLEKSRLLSDRFSAERPKGSFSTLEIQRTEQGDSAMYLCASSRTSVTGQYFGPGTRLTVT.

This clonotype was observed many times. The V gene is TRBV2, the J gene TRBJ2-3; 12 bases map to TRBD2. Trimming cost V 4 bases and J 2 bases; bases outside gene matches: 7. Looked up from germline, CDR1 is SNHLY and CDR2 is FYNNEI. The CDR3 has 17 amino acids. The CDR3 DNA is TGTGCCAGCAGTGGCGAGGGACTAGCGGGCCACACAGATACGCAGTATTTT. It codes for CASSGEGLAGHTDTQYF.

The chain has TRBV5-6 and TRBJ2-7, with TRBD2 identical over 13 bases. The CDR3 runs to 14 residues. CDR1 is SGHDT and CDR2 is YYEEEE in the germline V gene. Trimming took 6 bases from V and 5 from J; bases not matched to a gene: 5. Here the CDR3 DNA reads TGTGCCAGCAACTTAGGGACTAGCGGGAACGAGCAGTACTTC. Amino acid sequence: CASNLGTSGNEQYF.

The table lists this clonotype with many counts. The V and J genes are TRBV10-3 and TRBJ2-1, with no clear D. The CDR3 covers 12 residues. The V end lost 4 bases, the J end lost 7 bases, and 8 bases lay between the germline ends. Germline loops: CDR1 ENHRY, CDR2 SYGVKD. As DNA, the CDR3 is TGTGCCATCAGTGGTGTAGGGAATGAGCAGTTCTTC. Translated: CAISGVGNEQFF.

This clonotype was observed many times. The V gene is TRBV3-1, the J gene TRBJ1-2; 7 bases line up with TRBD1. The CDR3 length is 12 residues. Germline V gives CDR1 LGHDT, CDR2 YNNKEL (reference sequence). The ends lost 4 bases at V and 6 bases at J; junction bases unmatched: 2. CDR3 protein: CASSPRGHGYTF. The DNA of the CDR3 is TGTGCCAGCAGCCCAAGGGGGCATGGCTACACCTTC.

This clonotype has at least ten counts. The chain joins TRBV3-1 to TRBJ1-5; 7 nucleotides align to TRBD1. V lost 3 bases to trimming and J lost 0 bases; unmatched junction nucleotides: 2. The CDR3 runs to 15 residues. Germline CDR1 and CDR2: LGHDT and YNNKEL (reference sequence). In DNA form, the CDR3 reads TGTGCCAGCAGCCAGGGACAGATTAGCAATCAGCCCCAGCATTTT. Translation: CASSQGQISNQPQHF.

In this sample, this clonotype turned up many times. V gene TRBV5-1 combines with J gene TRBJ2-7; 7 nucleotides match TRBD1. With V trimmed by 2 bases and J by 4 bases, 15 bases remained unmatched. CDR1 is SGHRS and CDR2 is YFSETQ in the germline V gene. The CDR3 length is 17 residues. Here the CDR3 DNA reads TGCGCCAGCAGCTTAGTCCCGAGCCGCCAGGGGGTATACGAGCAGTACTTC. This encodes CASSLVPSRQGVYEQYF. Complete variable domain (other parts from reference TRBV5-1 and TRBJ2-7): KAGVTQTPRYLIKTRGQQVTLSCSPISGHRSVSWYQQTPGQGLQFLFEYFSETQRNKGNFPGRFSGRQFSNSRSEMNVSTLELGDSALYLCASSLVPSRQGVYEQYFGPGTRLTVT.

This clonotype was recorded at least ten times. The gene calls are TRBV15 and TRBJ1-6; D remains unclear. CDR1 is LNHNV, CDR2 YYDKDF, per germline (reference sequence). Deletions cut 0 bases from V and 10 bases from J, with 4 bases between. The CDR3 is 12 residues long. CDR3 protein: CATSRDDSPLHF. In DNA, the CDR3 is TGTGCCACCAGCAGAGATGACTCACCCCTCCACTTT.

This clonotype showed up just a few times. This chain joins TRBV7-2 and TRBJ2-7; a weak D match, TRBD2 (5 bases). The ends were cut back, 1 base at V and 0 bases at J, with 10 bases in the middle. This CDR3 is built from 15 residues. Germline V CDR1 and CDR2: SGHTA, FQGNSA. CDR3 DNA: TGTGCCAGCAGCTTAGTACGGGGTTCCTCCTACGAGCAGTACTTC. It codes for CASSLVRGSSYEQYF.

In the case of this clonotype: The junction and the germline gene differ at one end; a read error may be behind it. The V gene is TRBV7-9, the J gene TRBJ1-4; D is perhaps TRBD1 (5 bases). The CDR3 runs to 14 residues. Germline V gene lookup returns CDR1 SEHNR and CDR2 FQNEAQ (reference sequence). The CDR3 DNA reads as TGCGCCAGCAGCCAAACGGGGCTATACGAAAAACTGTTTTTT. This sequence encodes CASSQTGLYEKLFF. The complete variable domain, with remaining parts taken from reference TRBV7-9 and TRBJ1-4, reads DTGVSQNPRHKITKRGQNVTFRCDPISEHNRLYWYRQTLGQGPEFLTYFQNEAQLEKSRLLSDRFSAERPKGSFSTLEIQRTEQGDSAMYLCASSQTGLYEKLFFGSGTQLSVL.

This clonotype was recorded many times. In nucleotides, the CDR3 is TGTGCCAGCAGTTTATCGCGGAATCAGCCCCAGCATTTT. This sequence encodes CASSLSRNQPQHF. The J gene is TRBJ1-5, the V gene TRBV27; D unresolved. This CDR3 region has 13 residues. The germline V gene has CDR1 MNHEY and CDR2 SMNVEV (reference sequence). Trimming removed 0 bases at V and 4 bases at J, with 4 bases between.

This chain joins TRBV25-1 and TRBJ2-7; D perhaps matches TRBD2 (5 bases). V lost 1 base, J lost 7 bases, and 20 bases lay in between. Looked up from germline, CDR1 is MGHDK and CDR2 is SYGVNS. This CDR3 region has 16 residues. CDR3 sequence: CASSELLLGDTDEQYF. In DNA form, the CDR3 reads TGTGCCAGCAGTGAATTGCTGTTGGGAGATACGGATGAGCAGTACTTC.

This clonotype was counted ten times or more. The genes are TRBV11-3 and TRBJ2-5, with D unresolved. The CDR3 contains 14 residues. The V and J ends lost 4 bases and 2 bases respectively, with 11 bases between them. Per germline, CDR1 SGHNT and CDR2 YENEEA. Written as DNA, the CDR3 is TGTGCCAGCAGCTCACGTGGGGAACAAGAGACCCAGTACTTC. Its protein product is CASSSRGEQETQYF. The whole variable domain, remainder taken from reference TRBV11-3 and TRBJ2-5, is EAGVVQSPRYKIIEKKQPVAFWCNPISGHNTLYWYLQNLGQGPELLIRYENEEAVDDSQLPKDRFSAERLKGVDSTLKIQPAELGDSAVYLCASSSRGEQETQYFGPGTRLLVL.

This clonotype was seen many times. The chain recombines TRBV3-1 with TRBJ1-2, with D hard to call. The V end lost 1 base, the J end lost 4 bases, and 19 bases lay between the germline ends. The V gene's germline CDR1 is LGHDT and CDR2 YNNKEL (reference sequence). This CDR3 spans 17 amino acids. The CDR3 DNA sequence: TGTGCCAGCAGCCAAGCCCGACCTACATCCTCCCGCTATGGCTACACCTTC. It yields the protein CASSQARPTSSRYGYTF.

In this sample, this clonotype turned up many times. V usage is TRBV6-1 and J usage is TRBJ2-2, with 9 bases lining up with TRBD1. With 5 bases clipped from V and 4 bases from J, the junction kept 5 bases outside the gene matches. The CDR3 has 15 residues. Germline V gives CDR1 MNHNS, CDR2 SASEGT. CDR3 nucleotide sequence: TGTGCCAGCAGTCACGGGACAGGGCTCACCGGGGAGCTGTTTTTT. This gives the protein CASSHGTGLTGELFF.

This clonotype showed up many times. This rearrangement joins TRBV6-2 or TRBV6-3 to TRBJ2-3; 8 bases agree with TRBD2. Germline V gene lookup returns CDR1 MNHEY and CDR2 SVGEGT. Trimming cost V 3 bases and J 0 bases; bases outside gene matches: 17. The CDR3 sequence is 20 residues long. CDR3 sequence reads: CASSYSRGTGRASSTDTQYF. Here the CDR3 DNA reads TGTGCCAGCAGTTATTCCAGGGGTACCGGGAGGGCCTCAAGCACAGATACGCAGTATTTT.

The table lists this clonotype with many counts. The rearrangement joins TRBV2 to TRBJ1-1; unclear D gene. In germline, CDR1 is SNHLY, CDR2 FYNNEI. There are 11 residues in the CDR3. The V gene lost 9 bases and the J gene lost 12 bases, with 17 bases spanning the gap. CDR3 protein: CASRRRGSTFF. The CDR3 DNA sequence: TGTGCCAGTCGCCGGAGAGGGTCGACTTTCTTT.

This clonotype was counted at least ten times. The chain has TRBV20-1 and TRBJ2-1, with D possibly being TRBD2 (6 bases). The length of the CDR3 is 14 residues. The V and J ends lost 6 bases and 7 bases respectively, with 19 bases between them. CDR1 is DFQATT and CDR2 is SNEGSKA in the germline V gene (reference sequence). In DNA form, the CDR3 reads TGCAGTGCACCCCGAATCAGAGGGAGGAATGAGCAGTTCTTC. Translating gives CSAPRIRGRNEQFF.

Ten or more counts support this clonotype. J is TRBJ2-1 and V is TRBV30; 7 bases match TRBD2. The CDR3 extends over 14 amino acids. Trimming took 2 bases from V and 8 from J; bases not matched to a gene: 9. Germline CDR1 GTSNPN, CDR2 SVGIG (reference sequence). CDR3 in DNA: TGTGCCTGGAGTACCAGACTAGCTAGTCATGAGCAGTTCTTC. It is translated as CAWSTRLASHEQFF.

This clonotype has a count of ten or more. V is TRBV27 and J is TRBJ1-2; maybe TRBD1 (6 bases). The germline V and J ends were trimmed by 5 bases and 2 bases, with 9 bases remaining between them. This CDR3 spans 13 amino acids. Germline V gene data show CDR1 as MNHEY and CDR2 as SMNVEV (reference sequence). The CDR3 sequence is CASSMTGNYGYTF. The CDR3 nucleotides read TGTGCCAGCAGTATGACAGGCAACTATGGCTACACCTTC.

This chain joins TRBV7-9 and TRBJ2-1; perhaps TRBD1 as D (8 bases). The CDR3 covers 14 residues. Germline CDR1 reads SEHNR; CDR2 reads FQNEAQ (reference sequence). Trimming left V 5 bases short and J 5 bases short, with 13 bases between. The CDR3 sequence: CASSVTGGDNEQFF. In DNA form, the CDR3 reads TGTGCCAGCAGCGTCACAGGGGGGGACAATGAGCAGTTCTTC. Full variable domain (outside the CDR3, taken from reference TRBV7-9 and TRBJ2-1): DTGVSQNPRHKITKRGQNVTFRCDPISEHNRLYWYRQTLGQGPEFLTYFQNEAQLEKSRLLSDRFSAERPKGSFSTLEIQRTEQGDSAMYLCASSVTGGDNEQFFGPGTRLTVL.